The 26 T cell receptor beta chains below come from one sample, sequenced in a study of T cell responses to AZD1222 COVID-19 vaccine. The assay was immunoSEQ multiplex PCR, and TCRdb's table has in-frame clones only and misses some. The table lists 95,000 to 150,000 clones, roughly 91% of them singletons. Sequencing used peripheral blood, obtained on day 0 of AZD1222 vaccination. All receptors come from an adult in good health.

This clone has only a few counts. The chain links TRBV16 to TRBJ2-7; D is unclear. In germline, CDR1 is KGHSY, CDR2 FQNENV. The CDR3 has 15 residues. The V gene lost 7 bases and the J gene lost 2 bases, with 18 bases spanning the gap. DNA for the CDR3: TGTGCCAGCAACCATTATCGGGCCAGAACCTACGAGCAGTACTTC. This gives the protein CASNHYRARTYEQYF.

The V and J genes are TRBV27 and TRBJ2-1, with unresolved D. CDR1 MNHEY and CDR2 SMNVEV come from the germline V gene (reference sequence). V was shortened by 1 base and J by 5 bases, with 0 bases between the two germline ends. The CDR3 has 11 amino acids. The CDR3 region has the DNA TGTGCCAGCAGTTTATACAATGAGCAGTTCTTC. This sequence encodes CASSLYNEQFF.

V gene TRBV5-1 combines with J gene TRBJ1-1; TRBD1 agrees at 11 bases. This CDR3 is 13 amino acids long. The V gene end was trimmed by 4 bases and the J gene end by 12 bases; junction bases not matched to a gene: 8. CDR1 and CDR2 from the germline V gene are SGHRS and YFSETQ. The CDR3 bases are TGCGCCAGCAGCGGAGGGACAGGGGGATGGACTTTCTTT. Translated: CASSGGTGGWTFF. Full variable domain (rest looked up from reference TRBV5-1 and TRBJ1-1): KAGVTQTPRYLIKTRGQQVTLSCSPISGHRSVSWYQQTPGQGLQFLFEYFSETQRNKGNFPGRFSGRQFSNSRSEMNVSTLELGDSALYLCASSGGTGGWTFFGQGTRLTVV.

This chain joins TRBV7-9 and TRBJ2-2; tentative D call: TRBD2 (6 bases). This CDR3 is 15 amino acids long. V was trimmed by 7 bases and J by 5 bases, leaving 17 bases between them. Germline V gives CDR1 SEHNR, CDR2 FQNEAQ (reference sequence). CDR3 in amino acids: CASTWVIAETGELFF. The DNA for the CDR3 is TGTGCCAGCACCTGGGTGATAGCGGAAACCGGGGAGCTGTTTTTT.

This chain connects TRBV5-1 to TRBJ2-7; 11 positions match TRBD2. Germline-derived CDR1 and CDR2 are SGHRS and YFSETQ. The CDR3 is made up of 15 amino acids. With 3 bases clipped from V and 2 bases from J, the junction kept 4 bases outside the gene matches. CDR3 bases: TGCGCCAGCAGCTCCACTAGCGGGAGAACCTACGAGCAGTACTTC. Residues: CASSSTSGRTYEQYF.

The gene calls are TRBV7-2 and TRBJ2-1; TRBD1 matches 7 bases. There are 14 residues in the CDR3. Germline V gene lookup returns CDR1 SGHTA and CDR2 FQGNSA. With V trimmed by 5 bases and J by 8 bases, 9 bases remained unmatched. As DNA, the CDR3 is TGTGCCAGCAGCCGTTCACTAGACAGGGATGAGCAGTTCTTC. It is translated as CASSRSLDRDEQFF.

The chain combines TRBV4-2 with TRBJ2-1; D is ambiguous. The V and J ends lost 0 bases and 10 bases respectively, with 13 bases between them. CDR3 length: 14 residues. Per germline, CDR1 LGHNA and CDR2 YNFKEQ. This CDR3 is CASSQDRASEEQFF. Here the CDR3 DNA reads TGTGCCAGCAGCCAAGATCGGGCTTCCGAGGAGCAGTTCTTC.

The sample holds a few counts of this clone. CDR3 sequence: CASTQLWTADQPQHF. In nucleotides, the CDR3 is TGTGCCAGTACTCAACTCTGGACAGCTGATCAGCCCCAGCATTTT. The rearrangement links TRBV19 to TRBJ1-5; tentative D call: TRBD1 (6 bases). There are 15 residues in the CDR3. V was shortened by 7 bases and J by 5 bases, with 18 bases between the two germline ends. Germline CDR1 LNHDA, CDR2 SQIVND (reference sequence).

The chain carries TRBV5-4 and TRBJ1-1; D possibly corresponds to TRBD1 (6 bases). Looked up from germline, CDR1 is SGHNT and CDR2 is YYREEE (reference sequence). V shed 4 bases and J shed 4 bases, with 17 bases lying between them. CDR3 length equals 15 residues. Here the CDR3 DNA reads TGTGCCAGCAGCCCGGGGACAATTGGGCCCACTGAAGCTTTCTTT. Its protein product is CASSPGTIGPTEAFF. The full variable domain, in which reference TRBV5-4 and TRBJ1-1 provide the parts outside the CDR3, is ETGVTQSPTHLIKTRGQQVTLRCSSQSGHNTVSWYQQALGQGPQFIFQYYREEENGRGNFPPRFSGLQFPNYSSELNVNALELDDSALYLCASSPGTIGPTEAFFGQGTRLTVV.

This chain uses TRBV27 with TRBJ1-1; D is possibly TRBD1 (6 bases). Per the germline V gene, CDR1 is MNHEY and CDR2 is SMNVEV (reference sequence). The V end lost 5 bases, the J end lost 1 base, and 11 bases lay between the germline ends. The CDR3 sequence is 14 residues long. Here the CDR3 reads CASSGGPGNTEAFF. The CDR3 DNA reads TGTGCCAGCAGTGGGGGGCCGGGGAACACTGAAGCTTTCTTT.

This clone was seen more than once but under ten times. The chain combines TRBV5-1 with TRBJ2-7; D not certain. V was clipped by 0 bases and J by 4 bases, with 8 bases between them. CDR1 is SGHRS and CDR2 is YFSETQ in the germline V gene. This CDR3 region has 13 residues. The CDR3 loop reads CASSLAKEYEQYF. Here the CDR3 DNA reads TGCGCCAGCAGCTTGGCGAAGGAGTACGAGCAGTACTTC.

The rearrangement uses TRBV7-2 and TRBJ2-1, with TRBD2 matching 13 bases. The CDR3 is made up of 16 amino acids. Germline CDR1 reads SGHTA; CDR2 reads FQGNSA. The V segment lost 1 base and the J segment 9 bases; nucleotides outside the gene matches: 6. The DNA of the CDR3 is TGTGCCAGCAGCTTAGAAGGGACTAGCGGGGTTGTTGAGCAGTTCTTC. It encodes CASSLEGTSGVVEQFF.

This clone was found once. V is TRBV5-6 and J is TRBJ2-5; D is undetermined. The V end was cut by 4 bases, the J end by 0 bases, with 16 bases between. The CDR3 has 16 residues. Germline V gene data show CDR1 as SGHDT and CDR2 as YYEEEE. CDR3 DNA: TGTGCCAGCAGCCCCGGGTCAGTTCCCAACCAAGAGACCCAGTACTTC. This gives the protein CASSPGSVPNQETQYF.

The chain links TRBV6-5 to TRBJ2-4; possible D gene TRBD1, 6 bases. CDR1 and CDR2 (germline): MNHEY, SVGAGI. CDR3 length equals 15 residues. With 6 bases removed from V and 2 bases from J, the gap between germline ends came to 14 bases. The CDR3 DNA follows: TGTGCCAGCAGACGAGATCAGGGGCCCAAAAACATTCAGTACTTC. Translating gives CASRRDQGPKNIQYF.

V and J are TRBV3-1 (or the pseudogene TRBV3-2) and TRBJ2-1; D might be TRBD2 (6 bases). Trimming cost V 2 bases and J 5 bases, with 10 bases left between them. CDR1 LGHDT and CDR2 YNNKEL come from the germline V gene (reference sequence). There are 14 residues in the CDR3. The CDR3 DNA sequence: TGTGCCAGCAGCCAACGGGGCGGGGACAATGAGCAGTTCTTC. This codes for CASSQRGGDNEQFF.

The rearrangement links TRBV6-5 to TRBJ1-2; unclear D gene. Trimming removed 4 bases at V and 4 bases at J, with 7 bases between. Germline V lookup: CDR1 MNHEY, CDR2 SVGAGI. This CDR3 has 12 amino acids. The chain's CDR3 is CASSSGSYGYTF. DNA for the CDR3: TGTGCCAGCAGTTCCGGGAGCTATGGCTACACCTTC.

V is TRBV30 and J is TRBJ2-7; either TRBD1 or TRBD2 may fit D (6 bases each). The CDR3 runs to 14 residues. With 3 bases removed from V and 3 bases from J, the gap between germline ends came to 15 bases. Germline V gives CDR1 GTSNPN, CDR2 SVGIG (reference sequence). The CDR3 sequence: CAWSGRGPNYEQYF. As DNA, the CDR3 is TGTGCCTGGAGCGGACGGGGGCCGAACTACGAGCAGTACTTC.

The rearrangement uses TRBV10-3 and TRBJ2-7; 9 bases are a match to TRBD1. V lost 6 bases, J lost 12 bases, and 9 bases stayed unmatched. CDR3 size: 12 residues. Germline V lookup: CDR1 ENHRY, CDR2 SYGVKD. The CDR3 DNA reads TGTGCCATCAGGGGTAACCGGGACAGGGCGTACTTC. It is translated as CAIRGNRDRAYF.

V gene TRBV6-2 or TRBV6-3 combines with J gene TRBJ1-5; tentatively, D is TRBD1 (6 bases). The CDR3 is made up of 15 amino acids. The germline V gene encodes CDR1 MNHEY and CDR2 SVGEGT. V was clipped by 6 bases and J by 4 bases, with 16 bases between them. The CDR3 is CASSPSTGFNQPQHF. CDR3 coding DNA: TGTGCCAGCAGCCCCAGTACAGGGTTTAATCAGCCCCAGCATTTT.

This chain joins TRBV6-6 and TRBJ2-3, with TRBD2 matching 7 bases. The ends lost 2 bases at V and 0 bases at J; junction bases unmatched: 2. This CDR3 comprises 15 residues. CDR1 and CDR2 (germline): MNHNY, SVGAGI (reference sequence). Written as DNA, the CDR3 is TGTGCCAGCAGTTACGGGCGGGGGAGCACAGATACGCAGTATTTT. Translation gives CASSYGRGSTDTQYF.

This clone appeared a single time. The rearrangement links TRBV30 to TRBJ2-7, with D possibly TRBD1 on 5 matching bases. The CDR3 runs to 14 residues. Trimming cost V 8 bases and J 3 bases, with 20 bases left between them. In germline, CDR1 is GTSNPN, CDR2 SVGIG (reference sequence). CDR3 DNA sequence: TGTGCCGGCCTCCGGAGACAGAGCCACTACGAGCAGTACTTC. Translation gives CAGLRRQSHYEQYF.

The gene calls are TRBV6-5 and TRBJ1-1; D might be TRBD1 (6 bases). CDR3 size: 12 residues. Germline lookup yields CDR1 MNHEY and CDR2 SVGAGI. The germline V and J ends were trimmed by 6 bases and 11 bases, with 16 bases remaining between them. CDR3 in amino acids: CASRQTGPRAFF. The DNA of the CDR3 is TGTGCCAGCAGGCAGACAGGCCCGAGGGCTTTCTTT.

This clone was found once. This chain connects TRBV29-1 to TRBJ2-1; 7 nucleotides align to TRBD2. This CDR3 is built from 14 residues. Germline trimming cut 7 bases from V and 4 bases from J; bases unmatched to any gene: 10. The germline CDR1 and CDR2 sequences are SQVTM and ANQGSEA. CDR3 in amino acids: CSASGRGGYNEQFF. As DNA, the CDR3 is TGCAGCGCCTCGGGGCGCGGGGGTTACAATGAGCAGTTCTTC.

The chain uses TRBV7-9 and TRBJ2-1, with 8 bases identical to TRBD2. The CDR3 has 14 residues. From germline, CDR1 is SEHNR and CDR2 FQNEAQ (reference sequence). Unmatched junction bases numbered 8, after V lost 6 bases and J lost 7 bases. The CDR3: CASSSGQRGNEQFF. The DNA for the CDR3 is TGTGCCAGCAGTTCCGGGCAGCGGGGGAATGAGCAGTTCTTC.

The rearrangement links TRBV6-2 or TRBV6-3 to TRBJ2-7, with 7 bases fitting TRBD2. There are 12 residues in the CDR3. V was pared by 5 bases and J by 3 bases, with 1 base of the junction left unmatched. Germline lookup yields CDR1 MNHEY and CDR2 SVGEGT. Here the CDR3 reads CASSTGGYEQYF. DNA for the CDR3: TGTGCCAGCAGTACGGGGGGCTACGAGCAGTACTTC.

This clone was seen once. The chain recombines TRBV21-1 with TRBJ2-7; the DNA was not used to check the table's D call, TRBD2. TRBV21-1 is a pseudogene. This CDR3 is built from 16 residues. The DNA for the CDR3 is TGTGCCAGCAGCGTTCCCGTGGCGGGGAGCTCCTACGAGCAGTACTTC. As protein: CASSVPVAGSSYEQYF.